These 11 T cell receptor beta chains originate from one sample sequenced in a study of T cells after yellow fever vaccination (dated 2019 in TCRdb). The meaning of the sample's treatment or condition label: live attenuated yellow fever vaccine strain. The protocol used for the library was 5' RACE. Instrument used: Illumina HiSeq 2500. TCRdb reran the public reads through fastp at Q25 and MiXCR, keeping productive beta chains. Rows with a matching CDR3 protein are joined into one entry that keeps the most common DNA and genes. This sample holds about 160,000 distinct CDR3 sequences; approximately 6.7% were observed only once. Approximately 2.4% of the sample comes from the top ten. This material consisted of CD4+ T cells sorted from PBMCs, taken about 5 days after the first yellow fever vaccination. The receptors derive from a man aged 18 to 30 who received the YFV17D yellow fever vaccine.

There are many counts of this clonotype. The chain employs TRBV9 and TRBJ1-6; D call uncertain. V dropped 0 bases and J dropped 8 bases, with 9 bases sitting between them. Germline lookup yields CDR1 SGDLS and CDR2 YYNGEE. This CDR3 spans 14 amino acids. The CDR3 is CASSVDSQYSPLHF. The CDR3 bases are TGTGCCAGCAGCGTAGACAGCCAGTATTCACCCCTCCACTTT.

This clonotype appeared many times. This chain connects TRBV7-2 to TRBJ1-1; D is perhaps TRBD1 (6 bases). From germline, CDR1 is SGHTA and CDR2 FQGNSA. The CDR3 contains 14 residues. The V gene lost 5 bases and the J gene lost 5 bases, with 15 bases spanning the gap. CDR3 sequence reads: CASSPQGRRTEAFF. CDR3 in DNA: TGTGCCAGCAGCCCACAGGGTAGGAGGACTGAAGCTTTCTTT.

This clonotype was seen a handful of times. This chain joins TRBV30 and TRBJ2-7; TRBD2 might be the D (6 bases). The germline V and J ends were trimmed by 0 bases and 0 bases, with 12 bases remaining between them. Germline V gene data show CDR1 as GTSNPN and CDR2 as SVGIG (reference sequence). The CDR3 spans 15 residues. CDR3 protein: CAWSVWGTYSYEQYF. CDR3 in DNA: TGTGCCTGGAGTGTTTGGGGGACTTACTCCTACGAGCAGTACTTC. Variable domain in full (rest from reference TRBV30 and TRBJ2-7): SQTIHQWPATLVQPVGSPLSLECTVEGTSNPNLYWYRQAAGRGLQLLFYSVGIGQISSEVPQNLSASRPQDRQFILSSKKLLLSDSGFYLCAWSVWGTYSYEQYFGPGTRLTVT.

This clonotype came up a few times. The chain has TRBV6-5 and TRBJ2-1; 7 positions agree with TRBD1. The germline CDR1 and CDR2 sequences are MNHEY and SVGAGI. The CDR3 totals 16 residues. The V gene end was trimmed by 7 bases and the J gene end by 0 bases; junction bases not matched to a gene: 9. Here the CDR3 reads CASILAGTDSYNEQFF. In DNA form, the CDR3 reads TGTGCCAGCATACTCGCCGGGACAGACTCCTACAATGAGCAGTTCTTC.

At least ten counts were recorded for this clonotype. The V call is TRBV28, the J call TRBJ1-6, with D unclear. The germline gives CDR1 MDHEN, CDR2 SYDVKM. V was clipped by 3 bases and J by 10 bases, with 16 bases between them. The CDR3 covers 15 residues. This chain's CDR3 is CASSFATPKGSPLHF. The CDR3 coding sequence is TGTGCCAGCAGTTTCGCTACCCCGAAAGGCTCACCCCTCCACTTT. Combining the CDR3 with reference TRBV28 and TRBJ1-6 gives the whole variable domain DVKVTQSSRYLVKRTGEKVFLECVQDMDHENMFWYRQDPGLGLRLIYFSYDVKMKEKGDIPEGYSVSREKKERFSLILESASTNQTSMYLCASSFATPKGSPLHFGNGTRLTVT.

At least ten counts were recorded for this clonotype. The chain recombines TRBV7-9 with TRBJ1-6, with 7 bases fitting TRBD1. The V segment lost 6 bases and the J segment 7 bases; nucleotides outside the gene matches: 6. CDR1 and CDR2 (germline): SEHNR, FQNEAQ (reference sequence). This CDR3 is built from 14 residues. Here the CDR3 DNA reads TGTGCCAGCAGAAGACAGGGAGAGAATTCACCCCTCCACTTT. As protein: CASRRQGENSPLHF. Using reference TRBV7-9 and TRBJ1-6 for the parts outside the CDR3, the full variable domain is DTGVSQNPRHKITKRGQNVTFRCDPISEHNRLYWYRQTLGQGPEFLTYFQNEAQLEKSRLLSDRFSAERPKGSFSTLEIQRTEQGDSAMYLCASRRQGENSPLHFGNGTRLTVT.

The sample holds a few counts of this clonotype. The J gene is TRBJ2-5, the V gene TRBV6-2 or TRBV6-3, with 12 bases fitting TRBD2. This CDR3 region has 12 residues. The germline CDR1 and CDR2 sequences are MNHEY and SVGEGT. V lost 10 bases to trimming and J lost 5 bases; unmatched junction nucleotides: 2. The CDR3 bases are TGTGCCACCGGGACTAGCGGGGAGACCCAGTACTTC. Protein: CATGTSGETQYF.

The chain combines TRBV20-1 with TRBJ2-5; D may be TRBD1 (6 bases). V was shortened by 3 bases and J by 3 bases, with 11 bases between the two germline ends. Germline loops: CDR1 DFQATT, CDR2 SNEGSKA (reference sequence). The CDR3 spans 13 residues. CDR3 nucleotide sequence: TGCAGTGCTAGTGGACAGCACAAAGAGACCCAGTACTTC. It specifies CSASGQHKETQYF.

In this sample, this clonotype turned up many times. The chain joins TRBV7-2 to TRBJ2-5; D remains ambiguous. Germline assignment: CDR1 SGHTA and CDR2 FQGNSA. The ends were cut back, 3 bases at V and 5 bases at J, with 16 bases in the middle. CDR3 length: 15 residues. Written as DNA, the CDR3 is TGTGCCAGCAGCTTGCGCGGCGTAATGGGCGAGACCCAGTACTTC. It codes for CASSLRGVMGETQYF.

This clonotype was picked up many times. The chain combines TRBV10-2 with TRBJ2-2, with unresolved D. V was cut by 7 bases and J by 5 bases, with 11 bases left in between. This CDR3 comprises 13 residues. Germline CDR1 is WSHSY and CDR2 is SAAADI. CDR3 DNA sequence: TGCGCCAGCACTGAAGGATGGACCGGGGAGCTGTTTTTT. Amino acid sequence: CASTEGWTGELFF.

This clonotype was counted many times. The J gene is TRBJ1-3, the V gene TRBV4-1; D is unresolved. CDR1 is MGHRA and CDR2 is YSYEKL in the germline V gene. The CDR3 has 15 amino acids. V was pared by 8 bases and J by 0 bases, with 14 bases between. The CDR3 sequence is CASSVGRTSGNTIYF. CDR3 DNA: TGCGCCAGCTCCGTGGGCAGGACCTCTGGAAACACCATATATTTT.